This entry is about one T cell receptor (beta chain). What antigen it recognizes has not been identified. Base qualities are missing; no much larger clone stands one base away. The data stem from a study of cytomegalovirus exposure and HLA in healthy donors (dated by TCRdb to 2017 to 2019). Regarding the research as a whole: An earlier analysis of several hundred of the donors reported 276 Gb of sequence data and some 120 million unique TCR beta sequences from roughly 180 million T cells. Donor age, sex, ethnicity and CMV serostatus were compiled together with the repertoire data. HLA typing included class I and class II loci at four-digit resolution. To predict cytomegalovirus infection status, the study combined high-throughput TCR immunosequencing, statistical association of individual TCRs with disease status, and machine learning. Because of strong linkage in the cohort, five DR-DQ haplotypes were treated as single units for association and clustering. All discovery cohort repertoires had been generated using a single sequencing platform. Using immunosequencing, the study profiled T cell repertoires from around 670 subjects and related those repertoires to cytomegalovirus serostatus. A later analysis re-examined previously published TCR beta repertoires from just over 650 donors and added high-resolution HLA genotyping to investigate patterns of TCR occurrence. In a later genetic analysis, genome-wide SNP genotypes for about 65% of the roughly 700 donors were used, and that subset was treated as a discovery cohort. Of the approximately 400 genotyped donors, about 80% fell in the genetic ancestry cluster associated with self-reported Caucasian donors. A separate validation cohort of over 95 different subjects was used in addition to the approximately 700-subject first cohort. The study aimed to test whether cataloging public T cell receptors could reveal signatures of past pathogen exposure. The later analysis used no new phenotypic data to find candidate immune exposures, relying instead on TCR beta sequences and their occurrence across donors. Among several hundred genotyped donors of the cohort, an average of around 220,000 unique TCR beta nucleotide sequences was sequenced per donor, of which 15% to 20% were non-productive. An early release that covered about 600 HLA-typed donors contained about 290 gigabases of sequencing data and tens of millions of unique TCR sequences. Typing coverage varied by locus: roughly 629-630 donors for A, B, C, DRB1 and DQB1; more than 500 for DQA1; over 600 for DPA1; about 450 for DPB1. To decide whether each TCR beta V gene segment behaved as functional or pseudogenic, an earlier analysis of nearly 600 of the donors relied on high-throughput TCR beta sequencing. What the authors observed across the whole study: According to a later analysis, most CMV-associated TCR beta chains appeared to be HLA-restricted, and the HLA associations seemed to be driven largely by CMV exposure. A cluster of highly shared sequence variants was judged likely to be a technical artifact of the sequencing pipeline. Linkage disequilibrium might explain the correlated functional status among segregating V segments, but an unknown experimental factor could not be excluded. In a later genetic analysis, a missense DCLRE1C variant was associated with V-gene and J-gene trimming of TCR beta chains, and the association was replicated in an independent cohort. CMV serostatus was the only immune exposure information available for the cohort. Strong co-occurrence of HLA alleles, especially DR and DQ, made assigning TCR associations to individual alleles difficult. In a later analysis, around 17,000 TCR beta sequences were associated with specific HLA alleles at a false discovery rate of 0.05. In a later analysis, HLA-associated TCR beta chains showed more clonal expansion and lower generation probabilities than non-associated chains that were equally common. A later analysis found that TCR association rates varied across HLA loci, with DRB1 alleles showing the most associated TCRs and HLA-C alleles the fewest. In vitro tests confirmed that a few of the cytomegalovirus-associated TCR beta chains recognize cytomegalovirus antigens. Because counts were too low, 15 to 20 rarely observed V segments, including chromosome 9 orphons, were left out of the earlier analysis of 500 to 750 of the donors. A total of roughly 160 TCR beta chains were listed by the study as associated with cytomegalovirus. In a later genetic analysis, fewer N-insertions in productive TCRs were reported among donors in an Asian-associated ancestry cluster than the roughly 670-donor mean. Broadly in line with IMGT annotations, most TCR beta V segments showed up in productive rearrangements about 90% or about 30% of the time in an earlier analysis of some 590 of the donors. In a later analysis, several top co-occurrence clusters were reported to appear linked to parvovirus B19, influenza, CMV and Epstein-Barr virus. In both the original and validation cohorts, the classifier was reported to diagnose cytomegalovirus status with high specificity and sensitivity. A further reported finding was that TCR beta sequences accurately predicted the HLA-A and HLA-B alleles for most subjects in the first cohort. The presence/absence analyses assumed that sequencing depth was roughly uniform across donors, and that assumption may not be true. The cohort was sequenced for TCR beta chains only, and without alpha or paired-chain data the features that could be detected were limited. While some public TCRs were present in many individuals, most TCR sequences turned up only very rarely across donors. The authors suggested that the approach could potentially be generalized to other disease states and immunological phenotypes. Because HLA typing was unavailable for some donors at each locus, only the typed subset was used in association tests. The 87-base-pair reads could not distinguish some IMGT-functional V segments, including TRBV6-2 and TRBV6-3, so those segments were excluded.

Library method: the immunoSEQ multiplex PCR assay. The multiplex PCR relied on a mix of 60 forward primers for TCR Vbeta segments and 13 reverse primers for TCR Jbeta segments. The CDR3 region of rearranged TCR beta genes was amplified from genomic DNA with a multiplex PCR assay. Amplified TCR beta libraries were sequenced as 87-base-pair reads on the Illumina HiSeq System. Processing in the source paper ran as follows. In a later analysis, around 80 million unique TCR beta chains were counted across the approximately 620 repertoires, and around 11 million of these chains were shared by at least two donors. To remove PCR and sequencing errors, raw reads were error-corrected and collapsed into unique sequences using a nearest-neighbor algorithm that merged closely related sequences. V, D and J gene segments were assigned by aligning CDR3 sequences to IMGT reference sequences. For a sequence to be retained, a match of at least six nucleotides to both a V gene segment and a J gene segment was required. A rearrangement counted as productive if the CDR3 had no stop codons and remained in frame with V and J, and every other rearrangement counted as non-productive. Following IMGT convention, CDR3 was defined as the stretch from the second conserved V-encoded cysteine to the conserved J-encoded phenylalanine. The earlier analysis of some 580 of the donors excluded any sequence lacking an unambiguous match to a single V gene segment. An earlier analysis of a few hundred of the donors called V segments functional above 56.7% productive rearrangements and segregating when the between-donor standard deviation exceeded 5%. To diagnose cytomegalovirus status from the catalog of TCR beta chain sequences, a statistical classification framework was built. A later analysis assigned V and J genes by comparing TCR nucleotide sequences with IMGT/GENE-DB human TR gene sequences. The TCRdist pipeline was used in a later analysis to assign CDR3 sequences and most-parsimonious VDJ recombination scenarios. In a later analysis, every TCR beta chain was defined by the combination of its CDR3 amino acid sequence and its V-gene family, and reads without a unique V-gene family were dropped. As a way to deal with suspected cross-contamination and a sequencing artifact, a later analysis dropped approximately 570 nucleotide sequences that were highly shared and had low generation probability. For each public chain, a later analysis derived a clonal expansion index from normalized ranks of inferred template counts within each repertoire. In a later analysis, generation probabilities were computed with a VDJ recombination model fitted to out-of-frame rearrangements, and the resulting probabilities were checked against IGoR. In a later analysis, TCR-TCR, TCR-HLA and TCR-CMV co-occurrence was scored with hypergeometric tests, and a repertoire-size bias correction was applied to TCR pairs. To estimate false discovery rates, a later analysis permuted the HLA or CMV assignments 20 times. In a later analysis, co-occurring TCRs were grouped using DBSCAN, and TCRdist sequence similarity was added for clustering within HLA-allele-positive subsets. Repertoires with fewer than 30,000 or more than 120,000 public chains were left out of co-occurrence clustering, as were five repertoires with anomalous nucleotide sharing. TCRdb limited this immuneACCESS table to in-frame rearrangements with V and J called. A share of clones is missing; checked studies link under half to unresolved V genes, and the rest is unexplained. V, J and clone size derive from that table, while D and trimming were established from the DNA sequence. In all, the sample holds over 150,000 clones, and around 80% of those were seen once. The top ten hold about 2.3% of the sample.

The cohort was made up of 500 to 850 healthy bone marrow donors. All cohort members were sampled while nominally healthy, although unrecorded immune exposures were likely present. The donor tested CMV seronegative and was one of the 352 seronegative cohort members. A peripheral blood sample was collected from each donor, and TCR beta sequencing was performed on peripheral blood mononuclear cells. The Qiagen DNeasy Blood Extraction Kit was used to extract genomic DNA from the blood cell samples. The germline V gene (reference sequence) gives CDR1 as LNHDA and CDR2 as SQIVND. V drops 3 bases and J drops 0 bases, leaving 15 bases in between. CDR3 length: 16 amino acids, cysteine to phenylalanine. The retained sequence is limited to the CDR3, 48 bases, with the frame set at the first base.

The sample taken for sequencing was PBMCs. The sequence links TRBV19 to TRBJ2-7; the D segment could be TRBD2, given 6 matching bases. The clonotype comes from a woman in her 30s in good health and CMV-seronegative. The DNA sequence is TGTGCCAGTAGTATTGGCCCGGGAGTAAGCTCCTACGAGCAGTACTTC. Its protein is CASSIGPGVSSYEQYF.